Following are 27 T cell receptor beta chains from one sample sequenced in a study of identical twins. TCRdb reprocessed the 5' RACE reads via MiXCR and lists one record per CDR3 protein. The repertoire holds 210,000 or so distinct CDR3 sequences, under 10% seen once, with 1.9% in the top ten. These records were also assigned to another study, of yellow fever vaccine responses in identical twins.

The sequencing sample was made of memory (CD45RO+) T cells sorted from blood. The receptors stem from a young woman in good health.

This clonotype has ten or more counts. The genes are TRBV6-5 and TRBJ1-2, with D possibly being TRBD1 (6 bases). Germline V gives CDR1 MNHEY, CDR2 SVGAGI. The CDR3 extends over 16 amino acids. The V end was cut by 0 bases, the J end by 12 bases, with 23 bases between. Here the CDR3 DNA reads TGTGCCAGCAGTTACTCGGGACGGGGGCGCAGCGGAGGAGACACCTTC. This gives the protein CASSYSGRGRSGGDTF.

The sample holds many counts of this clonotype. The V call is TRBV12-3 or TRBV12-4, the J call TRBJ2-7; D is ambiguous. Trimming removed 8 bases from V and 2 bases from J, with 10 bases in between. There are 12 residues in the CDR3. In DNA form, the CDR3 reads TGTGCCAGCCGTACAGAGACCTACGAGCAGTACTTC. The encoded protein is CASRTETYEQYF.

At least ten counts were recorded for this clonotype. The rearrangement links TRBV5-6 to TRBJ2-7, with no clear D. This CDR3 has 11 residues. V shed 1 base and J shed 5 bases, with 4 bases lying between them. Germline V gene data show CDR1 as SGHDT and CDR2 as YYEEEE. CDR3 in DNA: TGTGCCAGCAGCTTGAGAGACGAGCAGTACTTC. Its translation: CASSLRDEQYF.

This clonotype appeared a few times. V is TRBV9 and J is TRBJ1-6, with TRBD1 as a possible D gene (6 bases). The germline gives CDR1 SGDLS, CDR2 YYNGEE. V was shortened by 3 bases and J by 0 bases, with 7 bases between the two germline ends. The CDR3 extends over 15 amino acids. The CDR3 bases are TGTGCCAGCAGCGAGGGGGTCTCCTATAATTCACCCCTCCACTTT. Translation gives CASSEGVSYNSPLHF.

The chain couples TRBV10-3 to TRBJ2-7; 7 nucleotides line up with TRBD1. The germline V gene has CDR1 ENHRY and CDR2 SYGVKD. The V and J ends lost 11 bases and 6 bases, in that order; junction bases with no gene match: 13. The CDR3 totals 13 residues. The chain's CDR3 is CAALGQNTGEQYF. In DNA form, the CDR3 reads TGTGCCGCACTGGGACAGAACACTGGCGAGCAGTACTTC.

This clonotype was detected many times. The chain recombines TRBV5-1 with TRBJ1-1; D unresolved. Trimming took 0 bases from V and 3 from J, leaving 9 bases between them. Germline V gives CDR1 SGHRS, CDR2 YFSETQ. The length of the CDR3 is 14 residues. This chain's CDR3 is CASSLAGKDTEAFF. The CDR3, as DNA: TGCGCCAGCAGCTTGGCGGGAAAGGACACTGAAGCTTTCTTT.

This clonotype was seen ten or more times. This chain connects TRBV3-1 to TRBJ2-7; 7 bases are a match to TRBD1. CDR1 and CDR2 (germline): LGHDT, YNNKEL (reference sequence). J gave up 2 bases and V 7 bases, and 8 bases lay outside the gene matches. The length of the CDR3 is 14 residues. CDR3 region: CASTSRGLAYEQYF. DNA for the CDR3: TGTGCCAGCACCTCCAGGGGGTTGGCCTACGAGCAGTACTTC.

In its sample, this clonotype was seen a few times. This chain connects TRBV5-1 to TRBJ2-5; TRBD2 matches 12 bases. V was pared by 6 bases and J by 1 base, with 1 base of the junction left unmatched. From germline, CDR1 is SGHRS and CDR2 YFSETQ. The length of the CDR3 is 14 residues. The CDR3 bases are TGCGCCAGCAAGGGACTAGCGGGCCAAGAGACCCAGTACTTC. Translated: CASKGLAGQETQYF.

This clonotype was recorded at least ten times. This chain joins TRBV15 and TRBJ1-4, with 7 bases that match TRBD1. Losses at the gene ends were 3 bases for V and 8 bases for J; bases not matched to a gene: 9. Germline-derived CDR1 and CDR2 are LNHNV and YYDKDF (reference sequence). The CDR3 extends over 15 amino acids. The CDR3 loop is CATSRTVTGWEKLFF. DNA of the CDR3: TGTGCCACCAGCAGGACCGTGACAGGGTGGGAAAAACTGTTTTTT.

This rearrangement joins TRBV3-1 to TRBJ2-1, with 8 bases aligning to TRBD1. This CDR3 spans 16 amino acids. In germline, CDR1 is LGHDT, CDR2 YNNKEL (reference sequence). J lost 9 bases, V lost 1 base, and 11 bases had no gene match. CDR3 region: CASSQVVGTGHPEQFF. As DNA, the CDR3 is TGTGCCAGCAGCCAAGTAGTGGGGACAGGACATCCTGAGCAGTTCTTC.

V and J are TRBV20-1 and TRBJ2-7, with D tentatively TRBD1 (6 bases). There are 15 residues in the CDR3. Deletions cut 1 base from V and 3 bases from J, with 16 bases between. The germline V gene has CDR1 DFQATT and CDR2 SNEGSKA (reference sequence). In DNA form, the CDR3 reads TGCAGTGCTAGAGTTGGGGGCCAGGGCCGCTACGAGCAGTACTTC. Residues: CSARVGGQGRYEQYF.

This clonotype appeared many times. This CDR3 is CASSESRQGKGWQFF. CDR3 DNA: TGTGCCAGCAGTGAATCGAGACAGGGGAAGGGTTGGCAGTTCTTC. The V and J genes are TRBV25-1 and TRBJ2-1; 8 nucleotides align to TRBD1. The length of the CDR3 is 15 residues. CDR1 is MGHDK and CDR2 is SYGVNS in the germline V gene. J lost 12 bases, V lost 1 base, and 11 bases had no gene match. The full variable domain, in which reference TRBV25-1 and TRBJ2-1 provide the parts outside the CDR3, is EADIYQTPRYLVIGTGKKITLECSQTMGHDKMYWYQQDPGMELHLIHYSYGVNSTEKGDLSSESTVSRIRTEHFPLTLESARPSHTSQYLCASSESRQGKGWQFFGPGTRLTVL.

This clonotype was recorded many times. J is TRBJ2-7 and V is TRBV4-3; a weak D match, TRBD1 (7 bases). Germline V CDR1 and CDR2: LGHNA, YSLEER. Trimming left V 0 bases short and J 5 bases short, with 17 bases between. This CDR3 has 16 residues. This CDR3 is CASSQEEGGGGHEQYF. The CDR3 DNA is TGCGCCAGCAGCCAAGAAGAGGGCGGAGGGGGCCACGAGCAGTACTTC.

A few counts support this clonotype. CDR3 sequence reads: CSAVYGGALGYTF. The CDR3 DNA follows: TGCAGTGCAGTCTACGGGGGGGCACTAGGCTACACCTTC. This rearrangement joins TRBV20-1 to TRBJ1-2; D may be TRBD1 (6 bases). Germline lookup yields CDR1 DFQATT and CDR2 SNEGSKA (reference sequence). This CDR3 comprises 13 residues. The ends were cut back, 6 bases at V and 8 bases at J, with 19 bases in the middle.

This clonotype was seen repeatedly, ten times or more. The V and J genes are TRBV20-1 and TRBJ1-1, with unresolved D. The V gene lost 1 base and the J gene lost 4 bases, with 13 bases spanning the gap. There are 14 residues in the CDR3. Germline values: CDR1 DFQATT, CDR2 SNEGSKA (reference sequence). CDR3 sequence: CSARVGWLTTEAFF. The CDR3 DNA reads TGCAGTGCTAGAGTTGGTTGGTTGACCACTGAAGCTTTCTTT.

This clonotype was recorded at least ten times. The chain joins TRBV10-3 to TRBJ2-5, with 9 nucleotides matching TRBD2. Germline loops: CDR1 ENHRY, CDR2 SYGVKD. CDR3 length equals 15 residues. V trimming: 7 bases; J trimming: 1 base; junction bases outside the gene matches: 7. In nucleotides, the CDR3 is TGTGCCATCACCTCGGGGACTAGCCCCCAAGAGACCCAGTACTTC. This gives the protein CAITSGTSPQETQYF.

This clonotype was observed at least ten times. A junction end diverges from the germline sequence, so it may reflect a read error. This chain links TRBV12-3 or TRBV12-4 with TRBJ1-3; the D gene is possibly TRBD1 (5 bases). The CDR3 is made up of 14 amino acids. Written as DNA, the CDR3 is TGTGCCAGCAGCTTAGGAGGGGCTGGAAACACCATATATTTT. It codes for CASSLGGAGNTIYF.

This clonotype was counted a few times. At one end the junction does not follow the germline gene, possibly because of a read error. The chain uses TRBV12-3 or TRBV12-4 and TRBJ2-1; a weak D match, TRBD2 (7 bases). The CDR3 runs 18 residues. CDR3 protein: CAISFTLALGGANNEQFF. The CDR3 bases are TGTGCCATCAGTTTTACCCTCGCCCTAGGGGGGGCCAACAATGAGCAGTTCTTC.

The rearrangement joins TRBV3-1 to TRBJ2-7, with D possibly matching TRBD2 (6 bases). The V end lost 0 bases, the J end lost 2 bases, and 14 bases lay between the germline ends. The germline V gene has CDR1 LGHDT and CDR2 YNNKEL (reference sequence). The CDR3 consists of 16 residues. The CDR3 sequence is CASSQDFAGPTYEQYF. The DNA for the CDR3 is TGTGCCAGCAGCCAAGACTTCGCGGGACCTACCTACGAGCAGTACTTC.

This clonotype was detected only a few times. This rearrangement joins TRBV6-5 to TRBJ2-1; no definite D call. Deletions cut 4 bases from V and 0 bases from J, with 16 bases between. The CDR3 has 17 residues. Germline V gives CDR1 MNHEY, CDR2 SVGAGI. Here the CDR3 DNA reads TGTGCCAGCAGTTTACCGTGGTCCTTTTTCTCCTACAATGAGCAGTTCTTC. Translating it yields CASSLPWSFFSYNEQFF.

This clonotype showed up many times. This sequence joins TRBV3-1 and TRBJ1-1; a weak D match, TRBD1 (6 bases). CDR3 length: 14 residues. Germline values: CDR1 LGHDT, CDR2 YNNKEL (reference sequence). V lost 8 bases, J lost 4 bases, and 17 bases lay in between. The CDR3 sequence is CASGSTGYSTEAFF. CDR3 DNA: TGTGCCAGCGGGAGCACAGGGTACAGCACTGAAGCTTTCTTT. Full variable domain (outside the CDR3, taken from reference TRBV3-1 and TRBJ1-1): DTAVSQTPKYLVTQMGNDKSIKCEQNLGHDTMYWYKQDSKKFLKIMFSYNNKELIINETVPNRFSPKSPDKAHLNLHINSLELGDSAVYFCASGSTGYSTEAFFGQGTRLTVV.

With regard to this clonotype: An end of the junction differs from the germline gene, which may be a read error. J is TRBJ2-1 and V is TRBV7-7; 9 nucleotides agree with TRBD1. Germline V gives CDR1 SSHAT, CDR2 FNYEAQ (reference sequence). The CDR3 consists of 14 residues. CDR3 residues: CASSLSGTGSEQFF. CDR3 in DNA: TGTGCTAGCAGCTTATCCGGGACAGGGTCTGAGCAGTTCTTC.

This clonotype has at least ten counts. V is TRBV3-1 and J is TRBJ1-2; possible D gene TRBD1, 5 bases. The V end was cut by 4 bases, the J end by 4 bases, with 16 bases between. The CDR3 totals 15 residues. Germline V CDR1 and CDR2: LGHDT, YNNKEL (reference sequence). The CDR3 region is CASSPDGGGVYGYTF. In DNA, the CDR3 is TGTGCCAGCAGCCCAGATGGCGGAGGGGTCTATGGCTACACCTTC.

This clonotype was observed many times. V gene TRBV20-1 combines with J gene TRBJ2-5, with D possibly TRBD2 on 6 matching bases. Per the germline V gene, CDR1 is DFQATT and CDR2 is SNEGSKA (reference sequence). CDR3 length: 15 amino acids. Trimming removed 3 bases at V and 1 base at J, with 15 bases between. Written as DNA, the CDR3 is TGCAGTGCTAGGAGGCCCTCGACTAGCCAAGAGACCCAGTACTTC. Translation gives CSARRPSTSQETQYF.

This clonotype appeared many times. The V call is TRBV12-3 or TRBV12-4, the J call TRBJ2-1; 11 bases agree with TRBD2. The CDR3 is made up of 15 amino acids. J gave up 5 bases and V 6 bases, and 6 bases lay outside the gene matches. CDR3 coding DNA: TGTGCCAGCAGACCTACTAGCGGGGGCAACAATGAGCAGTTCTTC. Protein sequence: CASRPTSGGNNEQFF.

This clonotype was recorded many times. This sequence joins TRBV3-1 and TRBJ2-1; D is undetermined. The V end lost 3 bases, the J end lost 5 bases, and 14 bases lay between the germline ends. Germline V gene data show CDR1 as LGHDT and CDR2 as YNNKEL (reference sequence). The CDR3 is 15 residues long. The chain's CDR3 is CASSQANLKHNEQFF. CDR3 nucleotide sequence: TGTGCCAGCAGCCAGGCTAACCTAAAACACAATGAGCAGTTCTTC.

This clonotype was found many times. CDR3 nucleotide sequence: TGTGCCAGCAGCCCCCAAAATGACAGGGGAGGAGGCTACACCTTC. Its translation: CASSPQNDRGGGYTF. The J gene is TRBJ1-2, the V gene TRBV14; 8 nucleotides match TRBD1. V dropped 4 bases and J dropped 8; count of bases not matched to a gene: 12. The germline gives CDR1 SGHDN, CDR2 FVKESK. The CDR3 contains 15 residues.